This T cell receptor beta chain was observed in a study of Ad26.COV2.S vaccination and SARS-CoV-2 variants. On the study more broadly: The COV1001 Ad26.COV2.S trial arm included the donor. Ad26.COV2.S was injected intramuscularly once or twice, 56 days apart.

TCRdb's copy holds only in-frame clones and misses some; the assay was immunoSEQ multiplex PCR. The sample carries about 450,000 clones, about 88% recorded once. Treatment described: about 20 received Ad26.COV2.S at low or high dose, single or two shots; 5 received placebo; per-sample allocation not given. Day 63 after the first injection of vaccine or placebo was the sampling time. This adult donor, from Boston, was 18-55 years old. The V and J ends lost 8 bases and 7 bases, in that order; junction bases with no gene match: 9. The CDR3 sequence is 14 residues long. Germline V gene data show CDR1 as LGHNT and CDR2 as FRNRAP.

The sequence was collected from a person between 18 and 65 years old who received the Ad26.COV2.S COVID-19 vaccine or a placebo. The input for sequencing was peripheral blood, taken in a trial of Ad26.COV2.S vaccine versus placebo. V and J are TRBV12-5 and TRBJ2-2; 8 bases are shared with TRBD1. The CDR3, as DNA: TGTGCTAGTCGGGGGACAGGTACAGGCGGGGAGCTGTTTTTT. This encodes CASRGTGTGGELFF.